A selection of T cell receptor beta chains follows, all from one sample in a study of blood T cell repertoires in COVID-19. Profiling relied on immunoSEQ multiplex PCR, and the TCRdb table lists in-frame clones only, not all of them. Of roughly 280,000 clones in the sample, approximately 89% were seen once. The specimen was PBMCs or T cells enriched from blood (not recorded which). These receptors were taken from a man in his forties or fifties who had been exposed to COVID-19. CDR3s include the opening cysteine and the closing phenylalanine or tryptophan. The D gene is left open where the match is weak. Not every row has a clone size; where given, it reads once, few, many or a size class.

D: -
V: TRBV5-6
J: TRBJ2-7
size: -
CDR3: CASSLAGVGNEQYF
DNA: TGTGCCAGCAGCTTGGCCGGGGTAGGAAACGAGCAGTACTTC

D: -
V: TRBV29-1
J: TRBJ2-1
size: -
CDR3: CSVDRGGFSSYNEQFF
DNA: TGCAGCGTTGATCGAGGGGGTTTTAGCTCCTACAATGAGCAGTTCTTC

D: TRBD1
V: TRBV2
J: TRBJ2-7
size: -
CDR3: CASSAGTGVYEQYF
DNA: TGTGCCAGCAGTGCCGGGACAGGCGTTTACGAGCAGTACTTC

D: -
V: TRBV11-2
J: TRBJ1-1
size: -
CDR3: CASFFRGGRPNTEAFF
DNA: TGTGCCAGCTTCTTCCGGGGGGGGCGGCCGAACACTGAAGCTTTCTTT

D: -
V: TRBV7-9
J: TRBJ1-4
size: -
CDR3: CASSAPDSEEKLFF
DNA: TGTGCCAGCAGCGCCCCAGACAGCGAAGAAAAACTGTTTTTT

D: TRBD1
V: TRBV9
J: TRBJ1-1
size: -
CDR3: CASSPNRGSTEAFF
DNA: TGTGCCAGCTCTCCCAACAGGGGATCCACTGAAGCTTTCTTT

D: TRBD1
V: TRBV7-3
J: TRBJ2-5
size: -
CDR3: CASSLQGAGETQYF
DNA: TGTGCCAGCAGCTTACAGGGGGCTGGAGAGACCCAGTACTTC

D: TRBD2
V: TRBV7-2
J: TRBJ2-2
size: few
CDR3: CASSFSKAGAGPGELFF
DNA: TGTGCCAGCAGCTTCTCAAAAGCGGGAGCGGGCCCCGGGGAGCTGTTTTTT

D: -
V: TRBV30
J: TRBJ1-4
size: -
CDR3: CAWRGGVREKLFF
DNA: TGTGCCTGGAGAGGAGGGGTTCGTGAAAAACTGTTTTTT

D: TRBD1
V: TRBV28
J: TRBJ1-5
size: -
CDR3: CASTPQGILLGGYSNQPQHF
DNA: TGTGCCAGCACCCCCCAAGGGATACTACTAGGGGGCTATAGCAATCAGCCCCAGCATTTT

D: -
V: TRBV20-1
J: TRBJ1-4
size: once
CDR3: CSASEPGAPGKLFF
DNA: TGCAGTGCTAGTGAGCCAGGGGCCCCTGGAAAACTGTTTTTT